These 3 T cell receptor beta chains came from one sample sequenced in a study of CD4 T cells in relation to SARS-CoV-2 and coronaviruses. Some clones are missing from TCRdb's copy, which holds only in-frame ones; the method was immunoSEQ multiplex PCR. The sample includes 60,000 to 75,000 clones, over 90% seen only once; the top ten take approximately 0.2%. The unexposed donors gave CD4+ T cells in 2011-2018, prior to COVID-19. Sequenced material: naive CD4+ T cells from PBMCs. Subset noted: naive CD4+ T cells isolated by negative enrichment. The source is a human donor in good health.

The chain recombines TRBV21-1 with TRBJ1-3. TRBV21-1 is tagged as a pseudogene. CDR3 length: 12 residues. CDR3: CASSRTGNTIYF. The CDR3 coding sequence is TGTGCCAGCAGCCGGACGGGAAACACCATATATTTT.

The rearrangement uses TRBV2 and TRBJ1-1; D uncertain. From germline, CDR1 is SNHLY and CDR2 FYNNEI. CDR3 length: 13 residues. With 7 bases removed from V and 7 bases from J, the gap between germline ends came to 16 bases. The CDR3 DNA reads TGTGCCAGCACCACGGCTGGCAGTATTGAAGCTTTCTTT. As protein: CASTTAGSIEAFF.

The rearrangement joins TRBV5-1 to TRBJ2-5; D ambiguous. This CDR3 is 12 amino acids long. Trimming took off 0 bases at V and 2 bases at J, with 2 bases between the two ends. The germline V gene encodes CDR1 SGHRS and CDR2 YFSETQ. CDR3 region: CASSLEQETQYF. The CDR3 DNA reads as TGCGCCAGCAGCTTGGAACAAGAGACCCAGTACTTC. Using reference TRBV5-1 and TRBJ2-5 for the parts outside the CDR3, the full variable domain is KAGVTQTPRYLIKTRGQQVTLSCSPISGHRSVSWYQQTPGQGLQFLFEYFSETQRNKGNFPGRFSGRQFSNSRSEMNVSTLELGDSALYLCASSLEQETQYFGPGTRLLVL.